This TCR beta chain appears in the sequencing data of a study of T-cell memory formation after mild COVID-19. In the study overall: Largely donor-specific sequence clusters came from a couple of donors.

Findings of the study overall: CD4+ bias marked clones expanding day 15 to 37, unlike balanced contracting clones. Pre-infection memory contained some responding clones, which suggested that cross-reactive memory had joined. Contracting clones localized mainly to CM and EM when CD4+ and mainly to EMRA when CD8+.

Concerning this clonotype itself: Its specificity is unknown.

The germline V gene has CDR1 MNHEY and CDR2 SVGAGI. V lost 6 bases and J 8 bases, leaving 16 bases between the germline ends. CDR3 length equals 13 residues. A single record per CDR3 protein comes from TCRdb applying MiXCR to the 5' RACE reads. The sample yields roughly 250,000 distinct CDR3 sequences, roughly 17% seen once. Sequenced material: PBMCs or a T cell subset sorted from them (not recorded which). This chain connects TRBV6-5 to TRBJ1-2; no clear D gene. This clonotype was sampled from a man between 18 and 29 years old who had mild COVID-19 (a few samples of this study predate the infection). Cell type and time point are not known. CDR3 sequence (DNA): TGTGCCAGCAGCCCTCCCTTTCCTACCGGCTACACCTTC. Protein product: CASSPPFPTGYTF.